Detailed here is one T cell receptor beta chain. Next came a second PCR, run for roughly 6 to 11 cycles, which used a sample-barcoded 5' primer along with a J-beta primer mix. Each cDNA molecule carried a tag from a template-switch adaptor that contained 12 random nucleotides. TCRdb re-called the 5' RACE reads with MiXCR, one entry per CDR3 protein. Among 750,000 to 950,000 distinct CDR3 sequences listed, roughly 24% were seen once. These data originate in a study of blood T cells in healthy people across ages. The CDR3 has 15 residues. V gave up 3 bases and J gave up 2 bases, with 14 bases separating them. The germline V gene has CDR1 SGHDT and CDR2 YYEEEE. The same specimen was also included in a second study, on T cells of mothers and their children.

This sequence was found in a boy aged 5-17 years in good health. The material sequenced was blood. The rearrangement links TRBV5-6 to TRBJ1-1; no clear D gene. The chain's CDR3 is CASSSDGLGNTEAFF. In nucleotides, the CDR3 is TGTGCCAGCAGCTCGGACGGTCTGGGAAACACTGAAGCTTTCTTT.